This T cell receptor (beta chain) was recorded in a study of T cell changes during pregnancy in multiple sclerosis (dated by TCRdb to about 2019). Context from the whole study: The study examined how the T cell repertoire changed over the course of pregnancy in women with multiple sclerosis.

Libraries were built with the immunoSEQ multiplex PCR assay. TCRdb holds this immuneACCESS table with in-frame rearrangements only. Some clones are missing; in checked studies, unresolved V genes explain under half, and the rest has no known cause. The sample table holds 75,000 to 95,000 clones, of which about 94% were seen once. Roughly 0.14% of the sample is held by the ten biggest clonotypes. To note about this clone: Its binding antigen is unknown. Per-nucleotide qualities are absent, and no much larger clonotype sits a single base away.

The CDR3, cysteine through phenylalanine, is 17 amino acids long. Just the 51-base CDR3 DNA is kept, in frame starting at base 1. From a lookup of the germline V gene (reference sequence), CDR1 and CDR2 are SGHKS and YYEKEE. At the junction V is shortened by 0 bases and J by 2 bases; bases outside the gene matches: 9. The sample was CD4+ T cells from peripheral blood mononuclear cells, taken after pregnancy. The clonotype was recovered from a female donor with multiple sclerosis, enrolled in a pregnancy study. The V gene is TRBV5-5 and the J gene is TRBJ2-3, with 7 bases in between that match TRBD2. The CDR3 sequence is CASSLVWPSGPTDTQYF. The DNA reads TGTGCCAGCAGCTTGGTCTGGCCTAGCGGTCCCACAGATACGCAGTATTTT. When the CDR3 is completed using the reference TRBV5-5 and TRBJ2-3 genes on either side, the full variable domain is DAGVTQSPTHLIKTRGQQVTLRCSPISGHKSVSWYQQVLGQGPQFIFQYYEKEERGRGNFPDRFSARQFPNYSSELNVNALLLGDSALYLCASSLVWPSGPTDTQYFGPGTRLTVL.